One T cell receptor (beta chain) is described in this entry. This sample was included in a study of blood T cell repertoires in COVID-19. Original handling: Amplification with reference gene primers provided the estimates of nucleated cell counts. The table came from immunoSEQ multiplex PCR; TCRdb's copy has only in-frame clones and leaves some out. V, J and clone size reflect that table, while D and trimming were determined from the DNA. The repertoire holds about 300,000 clones, around four fifths seen once, with approximately 1.2% in the top ten. CDR1 and CDR2 (germline): SNHLY, FYNNEI. The V gene lost 3 bases and the J gene lost 4 bases, with 13 bases spanning the gap. The CDR3 runs 15 residues.

This sequence was found in a woman between 45 and 60 years old with acute or convalescent COVID-19. This chain connects TRBV2 to TRBJ1-5, with D possibly matching TRBD1 (5 bases). Sequences were obtained from peripheral blood. Here the CDR3 DNA reads TGTGCCAGCAGTGAGGAGCAGGGAAGGAATCAGCCCCAGCATTTT. Its translation: CASSEEQGRNQPQHF.